The entry below describes one T cell receptor (beta chain). What this receptor recognizes is not known. The record originates from a study of T cells expressing NK-cell markers (dated by TCRdb to 2018 to 2020). In the study overall: About eight donors provided sorted CD3+CD56+NKG2C+, CD3+CD56+NKG2C- and CD3+CD56-NKG2C+ T-cell subsets, whose TCR beta-chain repertoires were profiled. Among the eight sequenced donors, only one was HCMV-seronegative, while the other seven were HCMV-seropositive. Randomly selected healthy volunteers, three men and five women, were used as the eight sequenced donors. Sequencing of the libraries produced 2 x 150 bp reads on Illumina HiSeq 2000/2500, MiSeq or NextSeq.

Instrument used: Illumina HiSeq 2000. 5'RACE template switching, by which a universal primer site and unique molecular identifiers were added, was used to make TCR beta cDNA libraries. cDNA synthesis was primed from the TCR beta constant segment, followed by two successive PCR amplification steps. The authors processed their data as follows. Reads were demultiplexed and grouped by UMI with MIGEC, and clonotypes were assembled and quantified with MiTCR. To exclude erroneous sequences, only TCR cDNA sequences supported by at least two reads were retained. The tcR package was used for downstream repertoire analysis, with clonotypes matched between fractions based on CDR3 nucleotide sequence plus V segment. VDJmatch was used to annotate antigen specificity against VDJdb, with one amino acid substitution allowed in CDR3. After reprocessing by TCRdb, each CDR3 protein sequence is one entry, and no DNA is given. Clone size and V and J calls follow TCRdb, not the original study. The sample's own table lists 300,000 to 500,000 distinct CDR3 sequences. Approximately 11% of the sample belongs to the ten largest clones.

Spanning cysteine to phenylalanine, the CDR3 consists of 14 amino acids. The DNA sequence is not available. From a lookup of the germline V gene, CDR1 and CDR2 are SQVTM and ANQGSEA. What the work shows at the level of the full study, not this receptor alone: In 5 to 7 donors, the dominant CD3+CD56+NKG2C+ clonotypes were found to rank among the top 10 CD8+ clonotypes and to make up about 1.0-7.0% of CD8+ T cells. It remained unclear whether the expanded NKG2C-expressing T cell clones were specific for HCMV antigens. Those dominant clonotypes were again the most abundant among CD3+CD56-NKG2C+ cells in a handful of donors, at about 25-65%.

HCMV serostatus was determined by detecting HCMV-specific IgG in serum with a commercial ELISA kit. Peripheral blood mononuclear cells were isolated from blood by Ficoll density gradient centrifugation. This receptor was taken from a woman aged 45-59 years in good health. Donor details come from another sample of the same person, matched by shared clones. The material sequenced was blood T cells: a sorted CD56 or NKG2C T cell subset, CD4+ or CD8+ T cells, or bulk PBMC T cells (not recorded which). The V and J segments used are TRBV29-1 and TRBJ1-2; as DNA is missing, the TRBD1 call by TCRdb cannot be tested. The CDR3 reads as follows: CSARTGPRGYGYTF.